This T cell receptor (beta chain) was identified in a study of cytomegalovirus exposure and HLA in healthy donors. This CDR3 comprises 14 residues. From germline, CDR1 is MDHEN and CDR2 SYDVKM. J gave up 2 bases and V 10 bases, and 8 bases lay outside the gene matches. Regarding this clone: Antigen unknown.

The study's findings and limits: Links to common viral pathogens appeared, in a later analysis, for several of the most significant clusters. The majority of TCR sequences were rare, yet some public TCRs appeared in many donors. Likely technical artifact: a cluster of highly shared sequence variants.

The PCR used 60 Vbeta and 13 Jbeta primers. Original handling: Later reanalysis found 70 million to 95 million unique TCR beta chains, roughly 9.9 million of them shared. Measured with immunoSEQ multiplex PCR; TCRdb has only the in-frame clones, and not every one. Clone size and the V and J calls come from that table; the DNA yielded D and trimming. The sample lists about 160,000 clones, 80% occurring once. The specimen was PBMCs. The chain employs TRBV28 and TRBJ1-5; 7 bases fit TRBD1. This clonotype originated in a woman aged 45-65 years in good health and CMV-seronegative. CDR3 DNA: TGTGCCACCCGTGGCACAGGGGGCAATCAGCCCCAGCATTTT. Translation gives CATRGTGGNQPQHF.